Included here is one TCR beta chain sequence, with context. The sample belongs to a study of shared clonotypes between healthy human individuals. Germline CDR1 and CDR2: MNHEY and SMNVEV (reference sequence). This CDR3 region has 15 residues. Trimming removed 2 bases from V and 4 bases from J, with 14 bases in between. Sequencing used immunoSEQ multiplex PCR; TCRdb keeps in-frame clones, though not all of them. Seen here are some 500,000 clones, 95% to 96% observed once, and the top ten hold around 0.066%. The sample consisted of naive CD4+ T cells sorted from blood. Specified subset: CD45RA+ positively selected. The chain joins TRBV27 to TRBJ1-2; possibly TRBD1 for D (6 bases). This receptor was taken from a woman in her 30s in good health. The CDR3 region is CASSLTGTQLYGYTF. CDR3 coding DNA: TGTGCCAGCAGTTTAACCGGGACACAACTCTATGGCTACACCTTC.